This T cell receptor (beta chain) was identified during a study of shared clonotypes between healthy human individuals. Data came from immunoSEQ multiplex PCR; TCRdb stores just in-frame clones and leaves some out. The data contain about 2 million clones, around 95% of them singletons. Germline V gene data show CDR1 as LNHDA and CDR2 as SQIVND (reference sequence). The trim removed 4 bases at V and 2 bases at J, leaving 4 bases unmatched. The length of the CDR3 is 15 residues. Notes on the study in general: The researchers took only blood, and tissue repertoires probably look different.

This clone was detected only once. No antigen is known for it. Sequenced: naive CD4+ T cells sorted from blood. The subset is: CD45RA+ positively selected. The sequence derives from a man in his late teens or twenties in good health. V gene TRBV19 combines with J gene TRBJ1-5, with 8 bases aligning to TRBD1. Here the CDR3 reads CASSRGQARNQPQHF. The CDR3 DNA reads TGTGCCAGTAGTAGGGGACAGGCTCGCAATCAGCCCCAGCATTTT. The variable domain in full, completed from reference TRBV19 and TRBJ1-5, reads DGGITQSPKYLFRKEGQNVTLSCEQNLNHDAMYWYRQDPGQGLRLIYYSQIVNDFQKGDIAEGYSVSREKKESFPLTVTSAQKNPTAFYLCASSRGQARNQPQHFGDGTRLSIL.